The following is a T cell receptor beta chain sequence with its context. Its antigen is unidentified. The entry originates in a study of shared clonotypes between healthy human individuals. Germline V gene sequence: CDR1 LNHNV, CDR2 YYDKDF (reference sequence). The CDR3 is 14 amino acids. Between the trimmed V and J ends, which lost 2 bases and 9 bases, there was a span of 14 bases. Profiled with immunoSEQ multiplex PCR; TCRdb holds only in-frame clones, not every one. The table lists 780,000 or so clones, over 60% of them singletons. Whole-study findings and limits: Sampling covered nothing but blood. Tissue TCR repertoires likely differ from those found in blood.

The study separated CD4+ cells into CD45RA+ naive and CD45RA-negative memory subsets. Sequencing used memory CD4+ T cells sorted from blood. The subset is: CD45RA-negative fraction. This rearrangement joins TRBV15 to TRBJ2-1, with TRBD2 as a possible D gene (6 bases). This receptor was obtained from a woman under 40 in good health. The CDR3: CATSRKTSGFEQFF. In nucleotides, the CDR3 is TGTGCCACCAGCAGAAAGACTAGTGGTTTTGAGCAGTTCTTC.